The T cell receptor (beta chain) under discussion was sequenced for a study of tumor-infiltrating lymphocytes in primary liver carcinoma (dated by TCRdb to the late 2010s). Regarding the complete study: Between late 2015 and early 2016, 4 or 5 patients in China with histopathologically diagnosed primary liver carcinoma had their tumors surgically resected. Hepatocellular carcinoma (four) or combined HCC and intrahepatic cholangiocarcinoma (one) was present in the five patients, who were three men and two women aged 30 to 69 years. The tumors of the five patients were staged as T1-T3 N0M0, with maximum diameters ranging from roughly 4 to 10 cm. Samples yielded roughly 3.5 to 8 million productive TCRbeta reads; read depth did not differ significantly between tissue types. Across five regions of each liver tumor, along with adjacent normal tissue and blood, the study brought together TCRbeta repertoire sequencing, expression microarrays and whole-exome sequencing. A total of 35 or so specimens from 5 patients went through TCRbeta repertoire sequencing, namely 25 tumor regions, 5 adjacent noncancerous liver tissues and 5 peripheral blood samples. Reproducibility between technical replicate repertoires was high, with correlation coefficients above 0.95 and mean shared-clone rates about 0.9. General findings and caveats noted by the study authors: A significantly larger repertoire fraction was made up by the top 250 clones in tumors than in blood (p = 0.039). Because sequencing covered only the TCR beta chain and unpaired alpha chains were not captured, true repertoire diversity is likely underestimated. Repertoire overlap was higher between tumor regions (mean about 35%) than tumor-adjacent (approximately 17%) or tumor-blood (approximately 14%) pairs, consistent with antigen-driven expansion. The study included only 4 to 6 patients, and the authors note findings should be validated in a larger study. Comparison of CD4+ and CD8+ T cell repertoires was precluded by the use of bulk unsorted samples.

At the junction V is shortened by 6 bases and J by 1 base, with 13 bases in between. The CDR3 runs 14 residues from the cysteine to the phenylalanine. Just CDR3 DNA is preserved here, 42 bases in frame from base 1. The germline V gene encodes CDR1 MNHEY and CDR2 SVGAGI. Using a constant-region primer and ProtoScript II reverse transcriptase, TCRbeta-specific cDNA was reverse-transcribed from about 540 ng total RNA. Construction of the TCRbeta libraries relied on three nested rounds of multiplex PCR, following a slightly modified ARM-PCR procedure. Each of the first two PCR rounds ran for approximately 10 cycles and used multiplex TRBV1-TRBV30 forward primers together with a Cbeta reverse primer. Sample barcodes and Illumina adapters were added in a final 25-cycle PCR with Deep VentR polymerase. Amplicons of 200-500 bp were gel-purified with a QIAquick gel extraction kit before sequencing. An Illumina HiSeq 2500 was used to sequence the TCRbeta amplicons, generating 250-bp paired-end reads. Concerning the study's data processing: To recover full CDR3 sequences, reads were quality-trimmed using Trimmomatic v0.33 and paired reads were then merged using FLASH v1.2.11. MiGEC v1.2.1b assigned V, D and J germline segments to the rearranged TCRbeta sequences. Clonotype statistics, along with Shannon-Wiener diversity indices, were calculated using VDJtools v1.0.0. To cut down on sampling bias, every analysis after diversity analysis relied on just the 250 most abundant clonotypes from each sample. Through fastp at Q25 and MiXCR, TCRdb rebuilt clones from the public reads, retaining in-frame beta chains. Every CDR3 protein is listed once, alongside the most common genes and DNA of its rows. These V and J calls originate from TCRdb's pipeline instead of the authors' own analysis. In this sample the table shows 200,000 or so distinct CDR3 sequences, 65% of which occur a single time. Jointly, the top ten make up 6% to 8.5% of the sample.

This clonotype was seen at least ten times. This receptor's antigen is unknown. Qualities for individual bases were not recorded, and no much larger clone is one base off. Blood RNA was extracted from unsorted whole blood with TRIzol reagent; germline DNA came from the DNeasy Blood & Tissue kit. At the time of sampling, the patients had chronic HBV infection and had not received any treatment. Before surgery, about 4 milliliters of peripheral blood were collected into K2EDTA tubes. The source of this sequence is a woman aged 55-69 years with primary liver carcinoma and hepatitis B virus infection. Sequenced sample: peripheral blood. The sequence is built from TRBV6-5 and TRBJ2-7, with TRBD1 perhaps the D gene, on 6 matching bases. CDR3 sequence: CASRDSMRSYEQYF. The DNA sequence is given as TGTGCCAGCAGGGACAGCATGAGATCCTACGAGCAGTACTTC.